What follows are 15 T cell receptor beta chains derived from one specimen sequenced in a study of spatial heterogeneity in lung cancer. This sample's time point: sample taken at primary tumor resection. TCRdb reprocessed the 5' RACE reads via MiXCR and lists one record per CDR3 protein. The sample yields about 38,000 distinct CDR3 sequences, roughly 4.9% seen once. The starting material was PBMCs, obtained at surgery. The receptors come from a female donor with early-stage non-small cell lung cancer.

This clonotype has ten or more counts. The rearrangement links TRBV9 to TRBJ2-2; the D is unclear. V was trimmed by 0 bases and J by 5 bases, leaving 5 bases between them. The V gene's germline CDR1 is SGDLS and CDR2 YYNGEE. The CDR3 consists of 13 residues. CDR3 nucleotides: TGTGCCAGCAGCGTAGCTAGTACCGGGGAGCTGTTTTTT. It translates to CASSVASTGELFF.

This clonotype was seen only a few times. The genes are TRBV12-3 or TRBV12-4 and TRBJ1-2; a possible D gene is TRBD1 (6 bases). This CDR3 spans 15 amino acids. V lost 6 bases and J 14 bases, leaving 28 bases between the germline ends. The CDR3 spells CASSNLDLTGTTHTF. CDR3 nucleotides: TGTGCCAGCAGCAACCTGGACTTAACAGGGACAACTCATACCTTC.

This clonotype showed up many times. V and J are TRBV7-2 and TRBJ2-5, with D tentatively TRBD2 (5 bases). CDR1 and CDR2 (germline): SGHTA, FQGNSA. Trimming took 3 bases from V and 5 from J, leaving 13 bases between them. There are 14 residues in the CDR3. CDR3: CASSFSASLETQYF. The CDR3 DNA sequence: TGTGCCAGCAGCTTTTCGGCTAGCTTGGAGACCCAGTACTTC.

This clonotype was counted many times. This chain links TRBV28 with TRBJ1-4; D is uncertain. Deletions cut 1 base from V and 3 bases from J, with 15 bases between. The CDR3 spans 17 residues. The germline gives CDR1 MDHEN, CDR2 SYDVKM. The CDR3 is CASSLLSAGTANEKLFF. The CDR3 DNA sequence: TGTGCCAGCAGTTTATTATCGGCAGGAACCGCTAATGAAAAACTGTTTTTT. Full variable domain (remainder filled in from reference TRBV28 and TRBJ1-4): DVKVTQSSRYLVKRTGEKVFLECVQDMDHENMFWYRQDPGLGLRLIYFSYDVKMKEKGDIPEGYSVSREKKERFSLILESASTNQTSMYLCASSLLSAGTANEKLFFGSGTQLSVL.

The V call is TRBV19, the J call TRBJ1-1; D call uncertain. The CDR3 is made up of 14 amino acids. Germline V gene lookup returns CDR1 LNHDA and CDR2 SQIVND (reference sequence). With 7 bases removed from V and 2 bases from J, the gap between germline ends came to 14 bases. The CDR3 DNA is TGTGCCAGTACTATCGTCGGGATCAACACTGAAGCTTTCTTT. Its translation is CASTIVGINTEAFF.

This clonotype was observed a few times. The chain links TRBV12-3 or TRBV12-4 to TRBJ2-1, with D possibly being TRBD1 or TRBD2 (6 bases each). This CDR3 has 15 residues. The V and J ends lost 8 bases and 9 bases respectively, with 23 bases between them. The CDR3: CASGLTGARRGEQFF. In nucleotides, the CDR3 is TGTGCCAGCGGACTAACGGGGGCCCGCAGGGGTGAGCAGTTCTTC.

This clonotype was recorded many times. V gene TRBV19 combines with J gene TRBJ1-5; possible D gene TRBD1, 5 bases. CDR1 and CDR2 (germline): LNHDA, SQIVND (reference sequence). This CDR3 comprises 18 residues. V was shortened by 4 bases and J by 2 bases, with 21 bases between the two germline ends. The CDR3 region is CASSTWSWTTRGNQPQHF. The DNA of the CDR3 is TGTGCCAGTAGTACCTGGAGTTGGACAACGCGGGGCAATCAGCCCCAGCATTTT. Looking up the rest from reference TRBV19 and TRBJ1-5 gives the full variable domain: DGGITQSPKYLFRKEGQNVTLSCEQNLNHDAMYWYRQDPGQGLRLIYYSQIVNDFQKGDIAEGYSVSREKKESFPLTVTSAQKNPTAFYLCASSTWSWTTRGNQPQHFGDGTRLSIL.

The chain combines TRBV28 with TRBJ1-2, with TRBD1 identical over 11 bases. V dropped 6 bases and J dropped 7; count of bases not matched to a gene: 4. The CDR3 has 13 amino acids. Germline CDR1 reads MDHEN; CDR2 reads SYDVKM. DNA of the CDR3: TGTGCCAGCAGCTGGGACAGGGGGTTTGGCTACACCTTC. It translates to CASSWDRGFGYTF.

In its sample, this clonotype was seen many times. The V call is TRBV2, the J call TRBJ1-4, with unresolved D. Germline-derived CDR1 and CDR2 are SNHLY and FYNNEI. The CDR3 is 17 amino acids. Trimming stripped 2 bases from V and 0 bases from J, with 13 bases between. The CDR3, as DNA: TGTGCCAGCAGTGAAATCAGCAGCCTCGCAACTAATGAAAAACTGTTTTTT. Its protein product is CASSEISSLATNEKLFF.

The gene calls are TRBV9 and TRBJ1-1; 11 nucleotides agree with TRBD1. The V gene's germline CDR1 is SGDLS and CDR2 YYNGEE. V dropped 2 bases and J dropped 3; count of bases not matched to a gene: 3. There are 15 residues in the CDR3. This CDR3 reads CASSVLGQGDTEAFF. CDR3 nucleotides: TGTGCCAGCAGCGTGCTGGGACAGGGGGACACTGAAGCTTTCTTT.

Many counts were recorded for this clonotype. The V call is TRBV5-4, the J call TRBJ2-2; D is undetermined. The CDR3 is made up of 12 amino acids. Trimming shortened V by 0 bases and J by 7 bases, and 4 bases separated the two germline ends. Germline CDR1 and CDR2: SGHNT and YYREEE (reference sequence). The DNA of the CDR3 is TGTGCCAGCAGCTTGGCAGGCGGGGAGCTGTTTTTT. Amino acid sequence: CASSLAGGELFF.

The sample holds many counts of this clonotype. The V and J genes are TRBV9 and TRBJ1-5; D is ambiguous. Germline values: CDR1 SGDLS, CDR2 YYNGEE. V shed 0 bases and J shed 0 bases, with 7 bases lying between them. The CDR3 has 15 residues. In DNA form, the CDR3 reads TGTGCCAGCAGCGTAGGCGGGAATAGCAATCAGCCCCAGCATTTT. Its translation is CASSVGGNSNQPQHF.

This clonotype was seen many times. The CDR3 here is CAGGGAPNYGYTF. The CDR3 region has the DNA TGTGCCGGGGGCGGGGCCCCTAACTATGGCTACACCTTC. This chain links TRBV19 with TRBJ1-2; the D gene is possibly TRBD1 (6 bases). Per the germline V gene, CDR1 is LNHDA and CDR2 is SQIVND (reference sequence). CDR3 length: 13 residues. Trimming removed 11 bases at V and 0 bases at J, with 13 bases between.

This clonotype was detected ten times or more. The chain joins TRBV4-3 to TRBJ1-6; the D is unclear. Germline values: CDR1 LGHNA, CDR2 YSLEER. The ends were cut back, 1 base at V and 8 bases at J, with 12 bases in the middle. The CDR3 spans 15 residues. The CDR3, as DNA: TGCGCCAGCAGCCAAGGCAGGAGGTTAGATTCACCCCTCCACTTT. Translated: CASSQGRRLDSPLHF.

This clonotype was found many times. The rearrangement links TRBV7-3 to TRBJ2-5; 10 nucleotides align to TRBD2. Losses at the gene ends were 5 bases for V and 2 bases for J; bases not matched to a gene: 5. CDR3 length: 15 residues. In germline, CDR1 is SGHTA, CDR2 FQGTGA. In nucleotides, the CDR3 is TGTGCCAGCAGCACAGGGACTAGCGCTCAAGAGACCCAGTACTTC. This translates into CASSTGTSAQETQYF.